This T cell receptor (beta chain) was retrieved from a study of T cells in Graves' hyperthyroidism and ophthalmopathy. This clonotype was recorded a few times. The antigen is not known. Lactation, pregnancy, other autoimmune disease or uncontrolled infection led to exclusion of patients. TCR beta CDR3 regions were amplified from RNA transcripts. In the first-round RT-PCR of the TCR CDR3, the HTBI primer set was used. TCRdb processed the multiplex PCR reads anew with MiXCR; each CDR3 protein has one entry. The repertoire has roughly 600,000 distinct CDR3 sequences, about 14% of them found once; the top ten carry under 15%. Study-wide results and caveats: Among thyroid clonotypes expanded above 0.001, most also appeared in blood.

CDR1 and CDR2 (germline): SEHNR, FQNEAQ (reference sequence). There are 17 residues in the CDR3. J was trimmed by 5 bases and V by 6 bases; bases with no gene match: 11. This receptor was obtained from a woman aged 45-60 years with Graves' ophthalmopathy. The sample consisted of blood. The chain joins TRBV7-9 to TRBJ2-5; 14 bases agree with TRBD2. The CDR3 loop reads CASSGGGLAGGWETQYF. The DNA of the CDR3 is TGTGCCAGCAGTGGCGGAGGACTAGCGGGAGGCTGGGAGACCCAGTACTTC.